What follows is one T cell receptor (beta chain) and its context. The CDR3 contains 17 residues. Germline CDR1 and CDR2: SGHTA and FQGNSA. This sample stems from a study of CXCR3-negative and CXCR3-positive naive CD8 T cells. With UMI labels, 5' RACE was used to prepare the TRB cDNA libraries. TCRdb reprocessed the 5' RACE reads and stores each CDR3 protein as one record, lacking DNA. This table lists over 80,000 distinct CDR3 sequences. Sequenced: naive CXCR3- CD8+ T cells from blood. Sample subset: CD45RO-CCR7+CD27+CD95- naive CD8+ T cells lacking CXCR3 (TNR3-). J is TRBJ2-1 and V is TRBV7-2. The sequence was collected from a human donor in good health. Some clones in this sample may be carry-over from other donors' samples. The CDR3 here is CASSLPTITPSYNEQFF.